This TCR beta chain was sequenced for a study of Ad26.COV2.S vaccination and SARS-CoV-2 variants. Study results and caveats: Vaccine recipients showed a spike-specific TCR breadth that was higher than in placebo recipients. Non-spike TCR breadth showed similarity between vaccine and placebo recipients. Using TCR breadth and depth analyses may have led to underestimated total T cell responses. Following vaccination, spike-specific CD8+ and CD4+ T cell responses reportedly exhibited substantial breadth.

The germline gives CDR1 SGHNT, CDR2 YYREEE (reference sequence). The CDR3 spans 14 residues. Trimming took 4 bases from V and 0 from J, leaving 10 bases between them. As concerns this clone: Its antigen is not known.

The repertoire was sequenced with immunoSEQ multiplex PCR; TCRdb's copy has only in-frame clones and lacks some. This table holds just over 350,000 clones, roughly nine tenths found once. The gene calls are TRBV5-4 and TRBJ1-1; maybe TRBD1 (6 bases). The sequences come from peripheral blood, collected after recovery from COVID-19. The clonotype originates from a human donor who had recovered from COVID-19. The CDR3: CASSPTGLNTEAFF. DNA of the CDR3: TGTGCCAGCAGCCCAACAGGGCTGAACACTGAAGCTTTCTTT.